This TCR beta chain was captured in a study of post-analysis software for immune sequencing data. The overall study: Some patients lacked subtype; others had relapsing-remitting, secondary progressive or progressive-relapsing disease.

Study-wide results and caveats: When compared against controls, multiple sclerosis patients showed significantly lower normalized Chao1 diversity. Same-batch preparations were strongly co-clustered by F measure. Controls showed lower frequencies than patients for roughly five TRBV segments, and TRBV5-6, TRBV5-1 and TRBV20-1 were among these.

V shed 2 bases and J shed 5 bases, with 10 bases lying between them. Germline-derived CDR1 and CDR2 are SGHAT and FQNNGV. This CDR3 is 14 amino acids long. As concerns this clonotype: Its target is not known.

Built from TCR beta cDNA, the libraries had unique molecular identifiers in them. Roughly 500,000 cDNA molecules were obtained from roughly 1.1 to 9.2 million T cells. MiXCR, run by TCRdb on the PCR reads, gives a single entry per CDR3 protein. This table holds 820,000 or so distinct CDR3 sequences, roughly 58% found once. The origin of this receptor is a girl aged 5-17 years with multiple sclerosis. The specimen was blood. The chain is built from TRBV11-2 and TRBJ2-1, with D unresolved. CDR3 in DNA: TGTGCCAGCAGCTTACGTTGGCAGAACAATGAGCAGTTCTTC. Amino acids: CASSLRWQNNEQFF. Combining the CDR3 with reference TRBV11-2 and TRBJ2-1 gives the whole variable domain EAGVAQSPRYKIIEKRQSVAFWCNPISGHATLYWYQQILGQGPKLLIQFQNNGVVDDSQLPKDRFSAERLKGVDSTLKIQPAKLEDSAVYLCASSLRWQNNEQFFGPGTRLTVL.